This T cell receptor (beta chain) appears in the sequencing data of a study of cytomegalovirus exposure and HLA in healthy donors. Study-level results: In a later analysis, TCR beta V- and J-gene trimming showed a link to a missense DCLRE1C variant.

The PCR used 60 Vbeta and 13 Jbeta primers. The data were produced by immunoSEQ multiplex PCR, yet TCRdb's version contains in-frame clones alone and is incomplete. This table has 200,000 to 250,000 clones, approximately 78% appearing once. Donors in the study were healthy people who gave bone marrow. V lost 8 bases to trimming and J lost 5 bases, with 16 bases between them. This CDR3 is built from 13 residues. The germline gives CDR1 SNHLY, CDR2 FYNNEI. This clone was seen more than once but under ten times. The antigen remains unidentified. V usage is TRBV2 and J usage is TRBJ2-7; possibly TRBD1 for D (6 bases). The specimen sequenced was PBMCs. The TCR was taken from a man aged 30-40 years in good health and CMV-seronegative. As DNA, the CDR3 is TGTGCCAGCGGAAAGACAGGCTTCCACGAGCAGTACTTC. Translating it yields CASGKTGFHEQYF.